Below, 30 T cell receptor beta chains from the same sample are listed, as sequenced in a study of graft-versus-host responses after intestinal transplantation (TCRdb year 2021). Receptor libraries were prepared by the immunoSEQ multiplex PCR assay. TCRdb limited this immuneACCESS table to in-frame rearrangements with V and J called. A share of clones is missing; checked studies link under half to unresolved V genes, and the rest is unexplained. Here the sample has about 35,000 clones; around 94% occur a single time. Of the sample, less than 0.85% is held by the ten largest clones. The input for sequencing was PBMCs, taken 16 days after intestinal transplant. These receptor sequences come from a human patient who received an intestinal transplant, so some T cells may come from the graft donor.

V and J are TRBV28 and TRBJ2-1; TRBD1 or TRBD2 may be the D gene (5 bases each). Germline-derived CDR1 and CDR2 are MDHEN and SYDVKM. With 6 bases removed from V and 9 bases from J, the gap between germline ends came to 24 bases. The CDR3 length is 16 residues. The chain's CDR3 is CASRPTGTRIQPEQFF. In DNA, the CDR3 is TGTGCCAGCAGACCTACCGGGACCCGAATACAACCTGAGCAGTTCTTC.

This rearrangement joins TRBV28 to TRBJ2-5; 10 nucleotides align to TRBD2. Germline CDR1 and CDR2: MDHEN and SYDVKM. After removal of 6 bases from V and 5 bases from J, the junction contained 9 bases not matched to a gene. The CDR3 covers 15 residues. The CDR3 here is CASSRVSGRWETQYF. The CDR3 nucleotides are TGTGCCAGCAGCCGCGTTAGCGGGAGGTGGGAGACCCAGTACTTC. The full variable domain, its missing parts supplied by reference TRBV28 and TRBJ2-5, is DVKVTQSSRYLVKRTGEKVFLECVQDMDHENMFWYRQDPGLGLRLIYFSYDVKMKEKGDIPEGYSVSREKKERFSLILESASTNQTSMYLCASSRVSGRWETQYFGPGTRLLVL.

This chain uses TRBV10-3 with TRBJ2-2; 8 bases are a match to TRBD1. V lost 7 bases to trimming and J lost 8 bases; unmatched junction nucleotides: 9. The CDR3 loop spans 14 amino acids. In germline, CDR1 is ENHRY, CDR2 SYGVKD. CDR3 sequence reads: CAIKAQGAMGELFF. CDR3 in DNA: TGTGCCATCAAGGCGCAGGGGGCGATGGGGGAGCTGTTTTTT.

The rearrangement links TRBV28 to TRBJ1-1, with D possibly TRBD1 on 5 matching bases. The CDR3 has 14 residues. From germline, CDR1 is MDHEN and CDR2 SYDVKM. The ends were cut back, 7 bases at V and 2 bases at J, with 14 bases in the middle. In DNA form, the CDR3 reads TGTGCCAGCACCTTACGGGGGATAAACACTGAAGCTTTCTTT. The encoded protein is CASTLRGINTEAFF.

The chain couples TRBV28 to TRBJ2-3; 8 bases match TRBD2. CDR3 length: 16 amino acids. V trimming: 7 bases; J trimming: 6 bases; junction bases outside the gene matches: 15. Looked up from germline, CDR1 is MDHEN and CDR2 is SYDVKM. CDR3 amino acids: CASTPSPSGSPDTQYF. The CDR3 nucleotides are TGTGCCAGCACCCCTTCTCCCAGCGGGAGTCCGGATACGCAGTATTTT.

The chain uses TRBV2 and TRBJ1-2; the D gene is possibly TRBD1 (6 bases). With 3 bases removed from V and 6 bases from J, the gap between germline ends came to 20 bases. Germline V CDR1 and CDR2: SNHLY, FYNNEI. The CDR3 runs to 16 residues. The CDR3, as DNA: TGTGCCAGCAGTGATTTTCCCAGGGGATCTGGTGATGGCTACACCTTC. Translating it yields CASSDFPRGSGDGYTF.

The rearrangement links TRBV29-1 to TRBJ2-5, with 9 nucleotides matching TRBD1. Trimming at V came to 0 bases and at J to 5 bases, leaving 7 bases not matched to a gene. The CDR3 consists of 15 residues. The germline CDR1 and CDR2 sequences are SQVTM and ANQGSEA. CDR3 DNA sequence: TGCAGCGTTGAAGATCGGGGGACAGGGTGGGAGACCCAGTACTTC. Its translation: CSVEDRGTGWETQYF.

CDR3 in amino acids: CASSKDRLNTGELFF. The CDR3, as DNA: TGTGCCAGCAGCAAGGACAGGCTCAACACCGGGGAGCTGTTTTTT. V usage is TRBV7-3 and J usage is TRBJ2-2; 7 bases fit TRBD1. The CDR3 spans 15 residues. Trimming cost V 5 bases and J 2 bases; bases outside gene matches: 5. CDR1 is SGHTA and CDR2 is FQGTGA in the germline V gene.

J is TRBJ2-5 and V is TRBV13; 14 nucleotides line up with TRBD2. The V and J ends lost 4 bases and 4 bases, in that order; junction bases with no gene match: 2. The CDR3 is 15 amino acids. Germline V CDR1 and CDR2: PRHDT, FYEKMQ (reference sequence). The CDR3 DNA follows: TGTGCCAGCAGCTGGGGACTAGCGGGAGCAGAGACCCAGTACTTC. Translation: CASSWGLAGAETQYF. Together with reference TRBV13 and TRBJ2-5, the CDR3 gives the full variable domain: AAGVIQSPRHLIKEKRETATLKCYPIPRHDTVYWYQQGPGQDPQFLISFYEKMQSDKGSIPDRFSAQQFSDYHSELNMSSLELGDSALYFCASSWGLAGAETQYFGPGTRLLVL.

V usage is TRBV27 and J usage is TRBJ2-7, with 9 bases matching TRBD2. Germline V gene data show CDR1 as MNHEY and CDR2 as SMNVEV (reference sequence). CDR3 length equals 15 residues. The V and J ends lost 6 bases and 4 bases, in that order; junction bases with no gene match: 10. DNA of the CDR3: TGTGCCAGCAGAAAAATAGCGGGAGTTTTATACGAGCAGTACTTC. It codes for CASRKIAGVLYEQYF.

The rearrangement links TRBV27 to TRBJ2-2; 11 bases map to TRBD2. CDR3 length: 15 residues. V dropped 6 bases and J dropped 5; count of bases not matched to a gene: 5. The germline V gene encodes CDR1 MNHEY and CDR2 SMNVEV (reference sequence). In nucleotides, the CDR3 is TGTGCCAGCAGCTGGACTAGCGGGCTTACCGGGGAGCTGTTTTTT. Protein product: CASSWTSGLTGELFF.

The gene calls are TRBV4-3 and TRBJ2-5, with no clear D. This CDR3 region has 14 residues. V lost 0 bases, J lost 5 bases, and 10 bases lay in between. From germline, CDR1 is LGHNA and CDR2 YSLEER. CDR3 in DNA: TGCGCCAGCAGCCAAGATGAACGGTCGGAGACCCAGTACTTC. It specifies CASSQDERSETQYF.

A single count supports this clone. V gene TRBV4-1 combines with J gene TRBJ1-3, with TRBD1 as a possible D gene (5 bases). V shed 0 bases and J shed 0 bases, with 9 bases lying between them. Germline loops: CDR1 MGHRA, CDR2 YSYEKL. The length of the CDR3 is 16 residues. The CDR3 nucleotides read TGCGCCAGCAGCCAAGATGGGGGGAGCTCTGGAAACACCATATATTTT. The encoded protein is CASSQDGGSSGNTIYF.

The chain uses TRBV6-5 and TRBJ2-3; D not resolved. Germline values: CDR1 MNHEY, CDR2 SVGAGI. V was clipped by 2 bases and J by 1 base, with 10 bases between them. The CDR3 extends over 15 amino acids. The CDR3 is CASSYRVHRTDTQYF. The CDR3 DNA reads as TGTGCCAGCAGTTACAGAGTCCACCGCACAGATACGCAGTATTTT.

This sequence joins TRBV5-6 and TRBJ2-7; D gene uncertain. Germline V gene sequence: CDR1 SGHDT, CDR2 YYEEEE. The length of the CDR3 is 12 residues. V was cut by 3 bases and J by 4 bases, with 8 bases left in between. The CDR3 is CASSSDAYEQYF. The DNA of the CDR3 is TGTGCCAGCAGCTCCGACGCATACGAGCAGTACTTC.

The gene calls are TRBV6-5 and TRBJ1-4; no clear D gene. The ends were cut back, 5 bases at V and 0 bases at J, with 10 bases in the middle. CDR3 length: 15 residues. Germline V gene sequence: CDR1 MNHEY, CDR2 SVGAGI. CDR3 nucleotide sequence: TGTGCCAGCAGTGCCTCAGGTTCAACTAATGAAAAACTGTTTTTT. Protein sequence: CASSASGSTNEKLFF.

The genes are TRBV6-1 and TRBJ2-7; D ambiguous. CDR3 length equals 10 residues. CDR1 is MNHNS, CDR2 SASEGT, per germline. V lost 5 bases and J lost 6, with 5 bases in between. This CDR3 reads CASSRVEQYF. For the CDR3, the DNA is TGTGCCAGCAGTAGGGTCGAGCAGTACTTC.

The chain is built from TRBV10-2 and TRBJ2-6; 7 bases line up with TRBD1. Germline CDR1 is WSHSY and CDR2 is SAAADI. CDR3 length equals 16 residues. V was clipped by 8 bases and J by 8 bases; unmatched bases: 15. This chain's CDR3 is CASHKNRDRWTNVLTF. The CDR3 DNA follows: TGCGCCAGCCACAAAAACCGGGACAGATGGACCAACGTCCTGACTTTC.

The chain combines TRBV6-5 with TRBJ2-1; TRBD2 matches 8 bases. V lost 2 bases, J lost 14 bases, and 11 bases stayed unmatched. The CDR3 loop spans 14 amino acids. Looked up from germline, CDR1 is MNHEY and CDR2 is SVGAGI. This CDR3 is CASSYGPQREFEFF. The CDR3 nucleotides read TGTGCCAGCAGTTACGGTCCTCAGCGGGAGTTTGAGTTCTTC.

The CDR3 loop is CASSLDGRLSSYNEQFF. The CDR3 DNA is TGTGCCAGCAGCTTGGATGGGCGGTTAAGCTCCTACAATGAGCAGTTCTTC. This chain connects TRBV5-4 to TRBJ2-1, with D uncertain. CDR1 is SGHNT, CDR2 YYREEE, per germline (reference sequence). With 0 bases removed from V and 0 bases from J, the gap between germline ends came to 13 bases. The CDR3 consists of 17 residues.

This chain links TRBV18 with TRBJ1-2, with a possible D match to TRBD1 (6 bases). V was shortened by 3 bases and J by 3 bases, with 14 bases between the two germline ends. The CDR3 contains 15 residues. From germline, CDR1 is KGHSH and CDR2 LQKENI. The CDR3 nucleotides read TGTGCCAGCTCACCGACCGACAGGCGTGACTATGGCTACACCTTC. It encodes CASSPTDRRDYGYTF.

J is TRBJ1-3 and V is TRBV5-1, with D perhaps matching TRBD1 (5 bases). Per germline, CDR1 SGHRS and CDR2 YFSETQ. V lost 4 bases, J lost 1 base, and 12 bases lay in between. This CDR3 region has 15 residues. CDR3: CASSLSGGSGNTIYF. As DNA, the CDR3 is TGCGCCAGCAGCCTCTCGGGGGGATCTGGAAACACCATATATTTT.

The genes are TRBV9 and TRBJ2-7, with 9 bases that match TRBD1. Looked up from germline, CDR1 is SGDLS and CDR2 is YYNGEE. The CDR3 runs 15 residues. V was clipped by 0 bases and J by 3 bases; unmatched bases: 4. The CDR3: CASSVGTGVGYEQYF. The CDR3 DNA is TGTGCCAGCAGCGTAGGGACAGGGGTGGGCTACGAGCAGTACTTC.

The chain couples TRBV27 to TRBJ2-7; perhaps TRBD1 as D (6 bases). This CDR3 is built from 14 residues. Trimming pared 3 bases from V and 4 bases from J, leaving 13 bases between. Per the germline V gene, CDR1 is MNHEY and CDR2 is SMNVEV (reference sequence). Written as DNA, the CDR3 is TGTGCCAGCAGTTTCGCCAGGGGCGGATACGAGCAGTACTTC. This codes for CASSFARGGYEQYF.

This sequence joins TRBV7-2 and TRBJ2-2; 8 bases map to TRBD2. This CDR3 is built from 18 residues. Trimming at V came to 5 bases and at J to 4 bases, leaving 15 bases not matched to a gene. Germline CDR1 SGHTA, CDR2 FQGNSA. This chain's CDR3 is CASSAPSVAGGITGELFF. The CDR3 DNA follows: TGTGCCAGCAGCGCACCATCGGTCGCGGGAGGTATCACCGGGGAGCTGTTTTTT.

CDR3 sequence: CASGIAGGIYNEQFF. The CDR3 DNA is TGTGCCAGTGGAATAGCGGGAGGTATCTACAATGAGCAGTTCTTC. The V and J genes are TRBV19 and TRBJ2-1; 10 nucleotides line up with TRBD2. CDR1 LNHDA and CDR2 SQIVND come from the germline V gene (reference sequence). This CDR3 has 15 residues. V was pared by 8 bases and J by 3 bases, with 7 bases of the junction left unmatched.

This chain connects TRBV28 to TRBJ2-5; 7 bases are shared with TRBD2. After removal of 0 bases from V and 4 bases from J, the junction contained 2 bases not matched to a gene. The germline CDR1 and CDR2 sequences are MDHEN and SYDVKM. This CDR3 is 14 amino acids long. The CDR3 protein is CASSLWGGSETQYF. CDR3 nucleotides: TGTGCCAGCAGTTTATGGGGGGGGTCAGAGACCCAGTACTTC.

The chain recombines TRBV28 with TRBJ2-1; 8 bases fit TRBD1. CDR3 length equals 16 residues. CDR1 MDHEN and CDR2 SYDVKM come from the germline V gene. V shed 6 bases, J shed 4 bases, and the junction held 11 bases outside the gene matches. The CDR3 loop is CASSFIEGQVYNEQFF. In nucleotides, the CDR3 is TGTGCCAGCAGCTTTATTGAGGGACAGGTATACAATGAGCAGTTCTTC.

V and J are TRBV4-3 and TRBJ2-3; 11 nucleotides line up with TRBD2. The CDR3 extends over 18 amino acids. Unmatched junction bases numbered 7, after V lost 1 base and J lost 1 base. Germline V CDR1 and CDR2: LGHNA, YSLEER. CDR3 amino acids: CASSQVAGGLRGTDTQYF. In DNA, the CDR3 is TGCGCCAGCAGCCAAGTAGCGGGAGGGCTTAGGGGCACAGATACGCAGTATTTT.

The V gene is TRBV4-2, the J gene TRBJ2-2, with D maybe TRBD2 (6 bases). CDR3 size: 17 residues. Trimming removed 6 bases from V and 5 bases from J, with 22 bases in between. CDR1 and CDR2 (germline): LGHNA, YNFKEQ. The CDR3 is CASSQTGGAGRTGELFF. In DNA form, the CDR3 reads TGTGCCAGCAGTCAAACCGGTGGCGCAGGGAGGACCGGGGAGCTGTTTTTT.